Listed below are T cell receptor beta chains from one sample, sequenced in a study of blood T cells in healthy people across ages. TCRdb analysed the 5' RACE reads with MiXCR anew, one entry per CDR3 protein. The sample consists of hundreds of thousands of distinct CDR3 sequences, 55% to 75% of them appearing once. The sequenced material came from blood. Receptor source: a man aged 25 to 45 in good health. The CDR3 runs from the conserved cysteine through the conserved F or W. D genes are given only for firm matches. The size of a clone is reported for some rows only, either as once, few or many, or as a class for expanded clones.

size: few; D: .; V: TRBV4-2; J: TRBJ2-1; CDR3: CASSPDWNEQFF; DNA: TGTGCCAGCAGCCCCGACTGGAATGAGCAGTTCTTC
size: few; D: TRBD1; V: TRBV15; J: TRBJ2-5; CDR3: CATSRRDREETQYF; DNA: TGTGCCACCAGCAGAAGGGACAGGGAAGAGACCCAGTACTTC
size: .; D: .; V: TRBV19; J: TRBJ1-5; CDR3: CASSPQDQPQHF; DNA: TGTGCCAGTAGTCCCCAAGATCAGCCCCAGCATTTT
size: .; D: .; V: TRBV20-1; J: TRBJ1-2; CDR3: CSAIGGADGYTF; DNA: TGCAGTGCCATTGGAGGGGCAGATGGCTACACCTTC
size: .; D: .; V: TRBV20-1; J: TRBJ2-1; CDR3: CSVDSAAIGEQFF; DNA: TGCAGTGTAGATAGCGCGGCTATCGGGGAGCAGTTCTTC
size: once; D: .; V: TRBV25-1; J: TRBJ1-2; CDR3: CASSEGHNYGYTF; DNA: TGTGCCAGCAGTGAAGGACATAACTATGGCTACACCTTC
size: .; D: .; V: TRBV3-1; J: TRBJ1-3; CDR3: CASSLLPGNPANTIYF; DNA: TGTGCCAGCAGCTTACTCCCCGGGAACCCCGCAAACACCATATATTTT
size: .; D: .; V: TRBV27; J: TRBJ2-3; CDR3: CASSLKISTDTQYF; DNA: TGTGCCAGCAGTTTAAAGATTAGCACAGATACGCAGTATTTT
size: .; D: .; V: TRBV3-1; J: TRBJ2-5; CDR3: CASSQMSQGRTQYF; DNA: TGTGCCAGCAGCCAAATGTCCCAAGGGAGGACCCAGTACTTC
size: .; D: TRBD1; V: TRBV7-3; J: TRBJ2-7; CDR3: CASSLNRDSEKNNEQYF; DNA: TGTGCCAGCAGCTTAAACCGGGACAGCGAGAAAAACAATGAGCAGTACTTC
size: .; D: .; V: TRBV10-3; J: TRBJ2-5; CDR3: CAISEDGTRTETQYF; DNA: TGTGCCATCAGTGAGGACGGTACCAGGACGGAGACCCAGTACTTC
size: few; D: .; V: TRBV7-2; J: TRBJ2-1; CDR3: CASSFVGSLESEQFF; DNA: TGTGCCAGCAGCTTCGTCGGCTCTTTAGAGAGTGAGCAGTTCTTC
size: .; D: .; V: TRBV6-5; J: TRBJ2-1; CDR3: CASSYSLLASNEQFF; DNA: TGTGCCAGCAGTTACTCTCTTTTGGCTAGCAATGAGCAGTTCTTC
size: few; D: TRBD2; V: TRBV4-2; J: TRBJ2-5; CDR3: CASSRLAGDPQETQYF; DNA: TGTGCCAGCAGCCGCTTAGCGGGGGACCCACAAGAGACCCAGTACTTC
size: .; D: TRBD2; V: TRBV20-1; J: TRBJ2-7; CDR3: CSASSSGAYEQYF; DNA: TGCAGTGCTAGTAGCAGCGGGGCCTACGAGCAGTACTTC
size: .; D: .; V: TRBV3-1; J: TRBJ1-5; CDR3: CASSQDPGPNQPQHF; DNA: TGTGCCAGCAGCCAAGATCCGGGGCCTAATCAGCCCCAGCATTTT
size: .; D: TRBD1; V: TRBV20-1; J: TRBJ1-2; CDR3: CSASAGTGSGYTF; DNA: TGCAGTGCTAGTGCGGGGACAGGGTCTGGCTACACCTTC
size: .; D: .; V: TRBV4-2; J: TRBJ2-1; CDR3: CASSQDARGTLSSYNEQFF; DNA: TGTGCCAGCAGCCAAGATGCGAGGGGCACCCTCAGCTCCTACAATGAGCAGTTCTTC
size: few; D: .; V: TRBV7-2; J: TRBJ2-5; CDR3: CASSLRPGETQYF; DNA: TGTGCCAGCAGCTTGAGACCGGGGGAGACCCAGTACTTC
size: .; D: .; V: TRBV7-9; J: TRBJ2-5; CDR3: CASSPTGGAYNEQYF; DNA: TGTGCCAGCAGCCCTACAGGGGGGGCCTACAATGAGCAGTACTTC
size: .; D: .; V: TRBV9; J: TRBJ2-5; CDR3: CASSASPETQYF; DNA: TGTGCCAGCAGCGCTTCTCCAGAGACCCAGTACTTC
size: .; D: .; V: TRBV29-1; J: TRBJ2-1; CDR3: CSVMYNEQFF; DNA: TGCAGCGTTATGTACAATGAGCAGTTCTTC
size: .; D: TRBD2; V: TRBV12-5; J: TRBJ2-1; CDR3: CASLASGRGEQFF; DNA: TGTGCTAGTCTGGCTAGCGGGAGAGGTGAGCAGTTCTTC